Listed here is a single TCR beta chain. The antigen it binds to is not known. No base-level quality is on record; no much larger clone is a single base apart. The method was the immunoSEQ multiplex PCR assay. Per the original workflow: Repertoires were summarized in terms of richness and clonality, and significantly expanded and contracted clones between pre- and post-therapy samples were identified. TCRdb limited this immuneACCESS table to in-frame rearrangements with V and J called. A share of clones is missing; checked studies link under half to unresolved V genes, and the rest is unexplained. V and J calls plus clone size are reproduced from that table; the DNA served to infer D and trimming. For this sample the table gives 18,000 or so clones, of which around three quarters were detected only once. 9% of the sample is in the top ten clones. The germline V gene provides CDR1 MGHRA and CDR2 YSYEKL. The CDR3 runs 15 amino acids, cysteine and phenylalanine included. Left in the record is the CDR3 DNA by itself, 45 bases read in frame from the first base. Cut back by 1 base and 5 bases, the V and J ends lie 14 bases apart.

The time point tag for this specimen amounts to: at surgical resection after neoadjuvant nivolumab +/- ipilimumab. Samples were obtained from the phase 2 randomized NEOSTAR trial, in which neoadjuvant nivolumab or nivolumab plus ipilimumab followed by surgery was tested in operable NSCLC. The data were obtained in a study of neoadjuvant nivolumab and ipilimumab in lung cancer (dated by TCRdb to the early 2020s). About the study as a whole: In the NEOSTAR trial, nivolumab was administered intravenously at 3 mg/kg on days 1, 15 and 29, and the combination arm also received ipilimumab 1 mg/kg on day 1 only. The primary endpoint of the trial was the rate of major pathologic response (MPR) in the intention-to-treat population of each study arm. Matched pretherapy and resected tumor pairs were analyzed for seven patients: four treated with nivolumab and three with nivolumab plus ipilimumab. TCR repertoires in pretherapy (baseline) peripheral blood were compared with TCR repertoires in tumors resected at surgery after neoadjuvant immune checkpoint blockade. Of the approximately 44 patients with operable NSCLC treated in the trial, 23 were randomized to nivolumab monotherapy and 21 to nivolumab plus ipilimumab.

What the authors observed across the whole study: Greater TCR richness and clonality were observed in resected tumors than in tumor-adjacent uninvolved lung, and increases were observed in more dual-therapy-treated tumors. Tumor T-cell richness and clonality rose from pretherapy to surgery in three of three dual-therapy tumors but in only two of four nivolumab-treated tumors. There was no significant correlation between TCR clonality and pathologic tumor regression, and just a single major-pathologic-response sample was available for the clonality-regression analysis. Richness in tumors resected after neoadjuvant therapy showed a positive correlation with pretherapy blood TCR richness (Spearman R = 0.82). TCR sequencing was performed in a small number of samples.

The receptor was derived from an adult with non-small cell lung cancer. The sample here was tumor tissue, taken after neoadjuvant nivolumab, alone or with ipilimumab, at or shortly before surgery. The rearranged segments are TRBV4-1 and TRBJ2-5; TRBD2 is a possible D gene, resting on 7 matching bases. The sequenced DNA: TGCGCCAGCAGCCAAGGAACGGGGGGCGGTGAGACCCAGTACTTC. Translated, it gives CASSQGTGGGETQYF.